Listed here are 31 T cell receptor beta chains from one sample, sequenced in a study of cytomegalovirus exposure and HLA in healthy donors. PCR employed 60 Vbeta and 13 Jbeta primers. Sequenced by immunoSEQ multiplex PCR; TCRdb stores in-frame clones only, minus some. The table has fewer than 130,000 clones, approximately 79% seen once; the top ten hold less than 7.5%. The sample comprised PBMCs. The source of these receptors is a young man in good health and CMV-seropositive.

The chain couples TRBV5-1 to TRBJ2-5; tentative D call: TRBD1 (6 bases). CDR1 SGHRS and CDR2 YFSETQ come from the germline V gene. This CDR3 is 14 amino acids long. Trimming stripped 0 bases from V and 4 bases from J, with 10 bases between. The CDR3 DNA is TGCGCCAGCAGCTTGGATTGGGGGCGAGAGACCCAGTACTTC. Residues: CASSLDWGRETQYF. Full variable domain (outside the CDR3, taken from reference TRBV5-1 and TRBJ2-5): KAGVTQTPRYLIKTRGQQVTLSCSPISGHRSVSWYQQTPGQGLQFLFEYFSETQRNKGNFPGRFSGRQFSNSRSEMNVSTLELGDSALYLCASSLDWGRETQYFGPGTRLLVL.

Details on this clone: One end of the junction fails to match germline, which may point to a read error. The chain employs TRBV23-1 and TRBJ2-5; unclear D gene. TRBJ2-7 matches the DNA end more closely, so the J call is doubtful. TRBV23-1 is an ORF, and what it does is uncertain. The CDR3 runs to 10 residues. CDR3 DNA: TGCGCCGGCAGTCCCTACGAGCAGTACTTC. Its translation: CAGSPYEQYF.

The V gene is TRBV25-1, the J gene TRBJ2-5, with 11 bases lining up with TRBD1. The germline CDR1 and CDR2 sequences are MGHDK and SYGVNS. J gave up 5 bases and V 3 bases, and 8 bases lay outside the gene matches. The CDR3 is 16 amino acids. CDR3 nucleotide sequence: TGTGCCAGCAGTGAGCCGCGGACAGGGGGCCGGGAGACCCAGTACTTC. Translated, it gives CASSEPRTGGRETQYF. Together with reference TRBV25-1 and TRBJ2-5, the CDR3 gives the full variable domain: EADIYQTPRYLVIGTGKKITLECSQTMGHDKMYWYQQDPGMELHLIHYSYGVNSTEKGDLSSESTVSRIRTEHFPLTLESARPSHTSQYLCASSEPRTGGRETQYFGPGTRLLVL.

The chain employs TRBV2 and TRBJ2-1, with 10 bases aligning to TRBD2. CDR1 and CDR2 (germline): SNHLY, FYNNEI. J lost 7 bases, V lost 6 bases, and 3 bases had no gene match. The CDR3 is 13 amino acids. DNA for the CDR3: TGTGCCAGCAGGCGGACTAGCGGTAATGAGCAGTTCTTC. This encodes CASRRTSGNEQFF. Together with reference TRBV2 and TRBJ2-1, the CDR3 gives the full variable domain: EPEVTQTPSHQVTQMGQEVILRCVPISNHLYFYWYRQILGQKVEFLVSFYNNEISEKSEIFDDQFSVERPDGSNFTLKIRSTKLEDSAMYFCASRRTSGNEQFFGPGTRLTVL.

The chain is built from TRBV6-5 and TRBJ1-5; D remains ambiguous. Germline V CDR1 and CDR2: MNHEY, SVGAGI. The CDR3 has 14 residues. The ends were cut back, 6 bases at V and 6 bases at J, with 15 bases in the middle. As DNA, the CDR3 is TGTGCCAGCAGCCTAATAGGGAGCGGTCAGCCCCAGCATTTT. Residues: CASSLIGSGQPQHF.

CDR3 bases: TGCGCCAGCAGCCCCCGAAAGACAGCCCTCCTGGACGAGCAGTACTTC. This gives the protein CASSPRKTALLDEQYF. The rearrangement uses TRBV5-1 and TRBJ2-7; tentatively, D is TRBD1 (5 bases). Germline values: CDR1 SGHRS, CDR2 YFSETQ. CDR3 length equals 16 residues. V was trimmed by 4 bases and J by 5 bases, leaving 22 bases between them.

In its sample, this clone was seen a few times. The CDR3 bases are TGTGCCAGCACCCAAGGGACAGGGGTCTACAATGAGCAGTTCTTC. Its translation: CASTQGTGVYNEQFF. V gene TRBV2 combines with J gene TRBJ2-1; 10 nucleotides align to TRBD1. This CDR3 spans 15 amino acids. The trim removed 7 bases at V and 3 bases at J, leaving 6 bases unmatched. Germline CDR1 SNHLY, CDR2 FYNNEI. Full variable domain (outside the CDR3, taken from reference TRBV2 and TRBJ2-1): EPEVTQTPSHQVTQMGQEVILRCVPISNHLYFYWYRQILGQKVEFLVSFYNNEISEKSEIFDDQFSVERPDGSNFTLKIRSTKLEDSAMYFCASTQGTGVYNEQFFGPGTRLTVL.

J is TRBJ2-5 and V is TRBV5-6; 13 positions match TRBD2. The CDR3 consists of 16 residues. Germline V gene data show CDR1 as SGHDT and CDR2 as YYEEEE. With 0 bases clipped from V and 5 bases from J, the junction kept 4 bases outside the gene matches. The CDR3 region is CASSLGPGLAGETQYF. The CDR3 coding sequence is TGTGCCAGCAGCTTGGGTCCGGGACTAGCGGGGGAGACCCAGTACTTC. Supplemented by reference TRBV5-6 and TRBJ2-5, the full variable domain reads DAGVTQSPTHLIKTRGQQVTLRCSPKSGHDTVSWYQQALGQGPQFIFQYYEEEERQRGNFPDRFSGHQFPNYSSELNVNALLLGDSALYLCASSLGPGLAGETQYFGPGTRLLVL.

This chain uses TRBV19 with TRBJ2-1, with 9 bases fitting TRBD1. The CDR3 contains 14 residues. Germline V gene lookup returns CDR1 LNHDA and CDR2 SQIVND (reference sequence). With V trimmed by 5 bases and J by 6 bases, 5 bases remained unmatched. CDR3 in amino acids: CASSGATGGNEQFF. The CDR3 nucleotides are TGTGCCAGTAGTGGCGCGACAGGGGGCAATGAGCAGTTCTTC.

The chain is built from TRBV19 and TRBJ1-6; tentatively, D is TRBD1 (6 bases). The CDR3 is made up of 15 amino acids. The germline V and J ends were trimmed by 8 bases and 6 bases, with 17 bases remaining between them. Germline CDR1 LNHDA, CDR2 SQIVND (reference sequence). The CDR3 DNA sequence: TGTGCCAGTGGATTGCTACAGGGACCTAATTCACCCCTCCACTTT. Amino acid sequence: CASGLLQGPNSPLHF.

This clone was observed a handful of times. V gene TRBV4-3 combines with J gene TRBJ2-1; TRBD2 matches 8 bases. V shed 0 bases, J shed 6 bases, and the junction held 4 bases outside the gene matches. This CDR3 has 15 residues. Germline CDR1 and CDR2: LGHNA and YSLEER. Here the CDR3 reads CASSQEGGGRNEQFF. In nucleotides, the CDR3 is TGCGCCAGCAGCCAAGAGGGCGGGGGGCGCAATGAGCAGTTCTTC.

This clone was picked up a small number of times. This sequence joins TRBV29-1 and TRBJ1-2, with 8 positions matching TRBD1. Germline V CDR1 and CDR2: SQVTM, ANQGSEA. CDR3 length equals 14 residues. J gave up 8 bases and V 6 bases, and 14 bases lay outside the gene matches. CDR3 protein: CSVQTGAGVDGYTF. The CDR3 coding sequence is TGCAGCGTCCAGACAGGGGCGGGCGTCGACGGCTACACCTTC.

V is TRBV7-6 and J is TRBJ2-7; 12 nucleotides match TRBD1. The CDR3 is 15 residues long. CDR1 SGHVS and CDR2 FNYEAQ come from the germline V gene. V lost 5 bases and J lost 6; bases outside the gene matches: 8. CDR3 loop: CASSLGTGGHGEQYF. The CDR3 DNA is TGTGCCAGCAGCCTAGGGACAGGGGGCCATGGCGAGCAGTACTTC.

This chain joins TRBV25-1 and TRBJ2-7; no firm D call. Germline lookup yields CDR1 MGHDK and CDR2 SYGVNS. The CDR3 sequence is 13 residues long. V was pared by 5 bases and J by 0 bases, with 8 bases between. The CDR3 region is CASSSTGSYEQYF. Here the CDR3 DNA reads TGTGCCAGCAGTTCGACGGGCTCCTACGAGCAGTACTTC.

The V call is TRBV7-6, the J call TRBJ1-1; 7 bases are shared with TRBD1. CDR3 length: 14 residues. CDR1 and CDR2 (germline): SGHVS, FNYEAQ. Trimming cost V 5 bases and J 7 bases; bases outside gene matches: 10. This CDR3 is CASSPSIGTDEAFF. CDR3 nucleotides: TGTGCCAGCAGCCCTTCAATCGGGACAGATGAAGCTTTCTTT.

The J gene is TRBJ1-2, the V gene TRBV2; 10 bases align to TRBD1. CDR3 length: 17 amino acids. V lost 0 bases, J lost 1 base, and 5 bases stayed unmatched. The germline CDR1 and CDR2 sequences are SNHLY and FYNNEI. The CDR3: CASSEAMGQGFNYGYTF. Here the CDR3 DNA reads TGTGCCAGCAGTGAAGCGATGGGACAGGGGTTTAACTATGGCTACACCTTC. The full variable domain, its missing parts supplied by reference TRBV2 and TRBJ1-2, is EPEVTQTPSHQVTQMGQEVILRCVPISNHLYFYWYRQILGQKVEFLVSFYNNEISEKSEIFDDQFSVERPDGSNFTLKIRSTKLEDSAMYFCASSEAMGQGFNYGYTFGSGTRLTVV.

The chain joins TRBV5-6 to TRBJ2-7, with TRBD1 as a possible D gene (5 bases). Deletions cut 1 base from V and 5 bases from J, with 13 bases between. Germline V gene sequence: CDR1 SGHDT, CDR2 YYEEEE. The CDR3 runs to 14 residues. CDR3 protein: CASSLFTRTNEQYF. The CDR3 DNA is TGTGCCAGCAGCTTGTTTACAAGGACAAACGAGCAGTACTTC.

CDR3 coding DNA: TGCAGTGCTATCCTAGCGGGGGGTCAGTTCTTC. The encoded protein is CSAILAGGQFF. This chain joins TRBV20-1 and TRBJ2-1, with TRBD2 matching over 11 bases. V shed 4 bases, J shed 13 bases, and the junction held 3 bases outside the gene matches. Germline V CDR1 and CDR2: DFQATT, SNEGSKA (reference sequence). There are 11 residues in the CDR3.

This chain uses TRBV30 with TRBJ1-2; unclear D gene. Trimming pared 2 bases from V and 4 bases from J, leaving 11 bases between. In germline, CDR1 is GTSNPN, CDR2 SVGIG (reference sequence). The CDR3 runs 13 residues. For the CDR3, the DNA is TGTGCCTGGAGTAGTAAGCCTACCTATGGCTACACCTTC. Translating gives CAWSSKPTYGYTF.

The rearrangement uses TRBV6-6 and TRBJ1-1; 7 positions agree with TRBD1. The CDR3 consists of 15 residues. Germline V gene data show CDR1 as MNHNY and CDR2 as SVGAGI (reference sequence). V lost 2 bases, J lost 13 bases, and 16 bases stayed unmatched. The CDR3 DNA is TGTGCCAGCAGTTACGCAGGGTTACCGGGACAGCAGCTTTTCTTT. This encodes CASSYAGLPGQQLFF.

The chain couples TRBV11-2 to TRBJ2-2; 13 bases match TRBD2. Germline V gene data show CDR1 as SGHAT and CDR2 as FQNNGV. V lost 2 bases, J lost 12 bases, and 6 bases stayed unmatched. The CDR3 spans 15 residues. CDR3 region: CASSLSATSGGQLFF. The DNA of the CDR3 is TGTGCCAGCAGCTTATCTGCGACTAGCGGGGGGCAGCTGTTTTTT.

V gene TRBV4-1 combines with J gene TRBJ2-5; D remains unclear. CDR3 length: 15 amino acids. V was clipped by 4 bases and J by 4 bases, with 16 bases between them. The V gene's germline CDR1 is MGHRA and CDR2 YSYEKL. CDR3 protein: CASSPDIDMGETQYF. The CDR3 coding sequence is TGCGCCAGCAGCCCCGACATTGATATGGGAGAGACCCAGTACTTC.

The chain joins TRBV7-2 to TRBJ2-3; D unclear. The CDR3 runs to 14 residues. Looked up from germline, CDR1 is SGHTA and CDR2 is FQGNSA. Trimming pared 1 base from V and 1 base from J, leaving 6 bases between. CDR3 residues: CASSLGLGTDTQYF. CDR3 bases: TGTGCCAGCAGCTTAGGTCTCGGCACAGATACGCAGTATTTT.

This chain links TRBV14 with TRBJ2-3; 10 bases are shared with TRBD2. The CDR3 has 16 amino acids. V was pared by 3 bases and J by 2 bases, with 5 bases of the junction left unmatched. Per the germline V gene, CDR1 is SGHDN and CDR2 is FVKESK. CDR3 nucleotide sequence: TGTGCCAGCAGCCATCATAGCGGGGGGCCCACAGATACGCAGTATTTT. It is translated as CASSHHSGGPTDTQYF.

The chain carries TRBV7-9 and TRBJ1-3; TRBD1 matches at 9 bases. The junction had 5 bases not matched to a gene; V was cut back by 5 bases and J by 0 bases. The CDR3 loop spans 16 amino acids. Germline lookup yields CDR1 SEHNR and CDR2 FQNEAQ (reference sequence). In DNA form, the CDR3 reads TGTGCCAGCAGCATCGGGACAGGGAGCTCTGGAAACACCATATATTTT. It encodes CASSIGTGSSGNTIYF.

The chain employs TRBV27 and TRBJ2-7; D not resolved. The CDR3 runs 13 residues. The germline V gene encodes CDR1 MNHEY and CDR2 SMNVEV (reference sequence). The V end lost 4 bases, the J end lost 1 base, and 8 bases lay between the germline ends. The chain's CDR3 is CASSWAPSYEQYF. DNA for the CDR3: TGTGCCAGCAGTTGGGCCCCTTCCTACGAGCAGTACTTC.

This clone was observed a single time. V and J are TRBV21-1 and TRBJ2-1; TRBD2 is the table's D call and was not checked against the DNA. TRBV21-1 is labeled a pseudogene. The CDR3 runs 16 residues. In DNA form, the CDR3 reads TGTGCCAGCAGCATCACTAGCGGGAGCTCCTACAATGAGCAGTTCTTC. Amino acid sequence: CASSITSGSSYNEQFF.

The chain couples TRBV6-1 to TRBJ2-5; weak D call: TRBD2 (7 bases). Germline V lookup: CDR1 MNHNS, CDR2 SASEGT. The CDR3 runs 15 residues. V was cut by 0 bases and J by 5 bases, with 13 bases left in between. CDR3 sequence: CASSEAGGPGETQYF. DNA of the CDR3: TGTGCCAGCAGTGAAGCGGGGGGGCCGGGGGAGACCCAGTACTTC.

This rearrangement joins TRBV9 to TRBJ2-3; D remains unclear. This CDR3 region has 12 residues. CDR1 and CDR2 from the germline V gene are SGDLS and YYNGEE. Trimming stripped 3 bases from V and 2 bases from J, with 4 bases between. The CDR3 bases are TGTGCCAGCAGCGGCGACACAGATACGCAGTATTTT. It yields the protein CASSGDTDTQYF.

The J gene is TRBJ2-7, the V gene TRBV6-1; a possible D gene is TRBD1 (5 bases). This CDR3 region has 14 residues. V was trimmed by 1 base and J by 5 bases, leaving 12 bases between them. CDR1 and CDR2 from the germline V gene are MNHNS and SASEGT. The CDR3 is CASSEGGALDEQYF. As DNA, the CDR3 is TGTGCCAGCAGTGAAGGGGGCGCGTTGGACGAGCAGTACTTC.

This clone appeared a few times. V is TRBV2 and J is TRBJ2-1; maybe TRBD2 (6 bases). The V end lost 4 bases, the J end lost 8 bases, and 9 bases lay between the germline ends. The CDR3 consists of 12 residues. The V gene's germline CDR1 is SNHLY and CDR2 FYNNEI. The CDR3 DNA is TGTGCCAGCAGTGGGGGGGTTGATGAGCAGTTCTTC. Protein product: CASSGGVDEQFF.